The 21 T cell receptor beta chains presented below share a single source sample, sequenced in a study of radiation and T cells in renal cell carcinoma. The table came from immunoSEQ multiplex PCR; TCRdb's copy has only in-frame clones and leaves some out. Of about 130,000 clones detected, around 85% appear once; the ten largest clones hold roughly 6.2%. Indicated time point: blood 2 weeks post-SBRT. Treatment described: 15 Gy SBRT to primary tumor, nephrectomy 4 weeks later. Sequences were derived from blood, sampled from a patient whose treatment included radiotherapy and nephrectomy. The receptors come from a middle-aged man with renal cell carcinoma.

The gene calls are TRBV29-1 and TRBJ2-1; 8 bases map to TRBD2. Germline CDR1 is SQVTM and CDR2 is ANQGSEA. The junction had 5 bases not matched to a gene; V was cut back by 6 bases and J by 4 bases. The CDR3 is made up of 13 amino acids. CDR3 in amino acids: CSVSGSRYNEQFF. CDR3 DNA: TGCAGCGTGAGCGGGAGTCGTTACAATGAGCAGTTCTTC.

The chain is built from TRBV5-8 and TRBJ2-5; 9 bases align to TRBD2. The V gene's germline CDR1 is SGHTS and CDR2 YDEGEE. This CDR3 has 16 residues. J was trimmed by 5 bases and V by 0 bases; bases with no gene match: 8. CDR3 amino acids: CASSLGRRGGLETQYF. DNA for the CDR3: TGTGCCAGCAGCTTGGGGCGGCGGGGGGGCCTGGAGACCCAGTACTTC. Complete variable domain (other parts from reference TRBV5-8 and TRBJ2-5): EAGVTQSPTHLIKTRGQQATLRCSPISGHTSVYWYQQALGLGLQFLLWYDEGEERNRGNFPPRFSGRQFPNYSSELNVNALELEDSALYLCASSLGRRGGLETQYFGPGTRLLVL.

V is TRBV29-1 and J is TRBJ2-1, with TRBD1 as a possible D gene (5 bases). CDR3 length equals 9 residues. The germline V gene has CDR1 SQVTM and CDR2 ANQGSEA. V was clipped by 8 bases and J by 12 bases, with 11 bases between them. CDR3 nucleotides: TGCAGCCCGCACCAGGGGCAGTTCTTC. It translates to CSPHQGQFF.

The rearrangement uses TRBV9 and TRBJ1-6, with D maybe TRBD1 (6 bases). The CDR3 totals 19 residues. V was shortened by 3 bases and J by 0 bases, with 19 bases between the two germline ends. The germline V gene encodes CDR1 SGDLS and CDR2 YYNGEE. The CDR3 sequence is CASSATGIIQDSYNSPLHF. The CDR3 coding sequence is TGTGCCAGCAGCGCGACAGGCATAATCCAAGACTCCTATAATTCACCCCTCCACTTT.

CDR3: CASRSVRQALYGYTF. The DNA for the CDR3 is TGTGCCAGCAGGTCAGTAAGGCAGGCACTCTATGGCTACACCTTC. This sequence joins TRBV28 and TRBJ1-2; no clear D. The CDR3 is made up of 15 amino acids. Germline CDR1 reads MDHEN; CDR2 reads SYDVKM. V was clipped by 6 bases and J by 4 bases, with 18 bases between them.

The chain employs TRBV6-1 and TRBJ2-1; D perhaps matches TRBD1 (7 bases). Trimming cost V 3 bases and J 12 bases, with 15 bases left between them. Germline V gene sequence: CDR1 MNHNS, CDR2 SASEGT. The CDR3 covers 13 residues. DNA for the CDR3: TGTGCCAGCAGTGACCCTTCAGGGGGGTGGCAGTTCTTC. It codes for CASSDPSGGWQFF.

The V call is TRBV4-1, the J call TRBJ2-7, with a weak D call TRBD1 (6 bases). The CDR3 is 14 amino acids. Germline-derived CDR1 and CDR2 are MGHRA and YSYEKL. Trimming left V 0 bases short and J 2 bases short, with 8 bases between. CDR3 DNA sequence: TGCGCCAGCAGCCAAGATACAGGGACCTACGAGCAGTACTTC. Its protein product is CASSQDTGTYEQYF.

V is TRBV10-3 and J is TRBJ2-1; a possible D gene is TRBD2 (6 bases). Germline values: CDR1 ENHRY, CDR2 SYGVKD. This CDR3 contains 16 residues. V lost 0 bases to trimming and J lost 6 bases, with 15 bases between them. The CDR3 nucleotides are TGTGCCATCAGTGAGTCGAACGGGGGAGACTCCAATGAGCAGTTCTTC. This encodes CAISESNGGDSNEQFF.

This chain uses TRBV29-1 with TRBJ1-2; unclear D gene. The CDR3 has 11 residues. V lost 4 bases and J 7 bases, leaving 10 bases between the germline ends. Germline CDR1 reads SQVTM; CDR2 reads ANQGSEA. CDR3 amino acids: CSVGQEGGYTF. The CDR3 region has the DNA TGCAGCGTTGGACAAGAGGGTGGCTACACCTTC.

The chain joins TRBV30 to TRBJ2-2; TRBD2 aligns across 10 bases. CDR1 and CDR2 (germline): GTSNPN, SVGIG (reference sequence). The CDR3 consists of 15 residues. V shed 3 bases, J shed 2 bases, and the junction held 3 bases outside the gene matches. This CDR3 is CAWRSGGDNTGELFF. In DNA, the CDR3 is TGTGCCTGGAGAAGCGGGGGGGACAACACCGGGGAGCTGTTTTTT.

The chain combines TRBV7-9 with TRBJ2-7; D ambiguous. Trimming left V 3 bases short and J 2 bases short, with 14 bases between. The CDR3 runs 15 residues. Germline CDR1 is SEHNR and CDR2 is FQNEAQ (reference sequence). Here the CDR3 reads CASSFATPRTYEQYF. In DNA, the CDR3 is TGTGCCAGCAGCTTTGCTACACCAAGGACCTACGAGCAGTACTTC.

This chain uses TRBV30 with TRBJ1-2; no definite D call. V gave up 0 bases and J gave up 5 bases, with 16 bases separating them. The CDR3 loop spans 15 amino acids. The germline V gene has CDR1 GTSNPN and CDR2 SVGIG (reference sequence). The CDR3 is CAWSVFRPPGYGYTF. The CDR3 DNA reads TGTGCCTGGAGTGTGTTCAGACCTCCCGGGTATGGCTACACCTTC. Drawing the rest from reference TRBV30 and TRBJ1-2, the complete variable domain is SQTIHQWPATLVQPVGSPLSLECTVEGTSNPNLYWYRQAAGRGLQLLFYSVGIGQISSEVPQNLSASRPQDRQFILSSKKLLLSDSGFYLCAWSVFRPPGYGYTFGSGTRLTVV.

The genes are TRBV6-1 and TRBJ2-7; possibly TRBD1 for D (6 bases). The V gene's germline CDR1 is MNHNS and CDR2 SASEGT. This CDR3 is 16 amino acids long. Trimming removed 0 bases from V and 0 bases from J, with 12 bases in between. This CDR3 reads CASSEAPGDGSYEQYF. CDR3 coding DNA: TGTGCCAGCAGTGAAGCGCCAGGGGACGGCTCCTACGAGCAGTACTTC.

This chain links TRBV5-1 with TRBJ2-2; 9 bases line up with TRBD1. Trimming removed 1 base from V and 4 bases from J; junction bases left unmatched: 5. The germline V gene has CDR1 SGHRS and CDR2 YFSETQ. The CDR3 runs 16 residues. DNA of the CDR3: TGCGCCAGCAGCTTGATCGACAGGGGGTCCACCGGGGAGCTGTTTTTT. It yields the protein CASSLIDRGSTGELFF. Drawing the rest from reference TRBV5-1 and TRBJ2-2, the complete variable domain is KAGVTQTPRYLIKTRGQQVTLSCSPISGHRSVSWYQQTPGQGLQFLFEYFSETQRNKGNFPGRFSGRQFSNSRSEMNVSTLELGDSALYLCASSLIDRGSTGELFFGEGSRLTVL.

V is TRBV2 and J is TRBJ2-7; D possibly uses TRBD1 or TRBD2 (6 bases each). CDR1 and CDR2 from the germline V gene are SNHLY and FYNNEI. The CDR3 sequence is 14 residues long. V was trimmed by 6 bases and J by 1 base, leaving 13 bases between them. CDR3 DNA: TGTGCCAGCAGCTGGGGGGCTAGTTCCTACGAGCAGTACTTC. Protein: CASSWGASSYEQYF.

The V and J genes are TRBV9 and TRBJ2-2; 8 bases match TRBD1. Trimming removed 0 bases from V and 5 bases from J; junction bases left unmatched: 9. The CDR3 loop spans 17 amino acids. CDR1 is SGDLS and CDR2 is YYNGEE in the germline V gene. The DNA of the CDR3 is TGTGCCAGCAGCGTAGCTGGCCAGGGGGCAGTAACCGGGGAGCTGTTTTTT. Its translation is CASSVAGQGAVTGELFF.

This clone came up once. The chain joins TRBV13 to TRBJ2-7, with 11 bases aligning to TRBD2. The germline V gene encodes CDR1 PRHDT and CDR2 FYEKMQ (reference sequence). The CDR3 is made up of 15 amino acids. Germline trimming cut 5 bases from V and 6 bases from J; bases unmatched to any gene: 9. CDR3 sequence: CASSTSGSSLLEQYF. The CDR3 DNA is TGTGCCAGCAGCACTAGCGGGAGCTCCCTCCTCGAGCAGTACTTC. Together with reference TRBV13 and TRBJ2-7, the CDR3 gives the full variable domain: AAGVIQSPRHLIKEKRETATLKCYPIPRHDTVYWYQQGPGQDPQFLISFYEKMQSDKGSIPDRFSAQQFSDYHSELNMSSLELGDSALYFCASSTSGSSLLEQYFGPGTRLTVT.

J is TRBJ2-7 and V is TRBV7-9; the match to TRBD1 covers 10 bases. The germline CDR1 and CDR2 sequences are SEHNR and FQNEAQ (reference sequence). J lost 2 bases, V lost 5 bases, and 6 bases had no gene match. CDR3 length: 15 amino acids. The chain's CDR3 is CASSPRQGATYEQYF. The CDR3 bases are TGTGCCAGCAGCCCCCGACAGGGGGCCACCTACGAGCAGTACTTC.

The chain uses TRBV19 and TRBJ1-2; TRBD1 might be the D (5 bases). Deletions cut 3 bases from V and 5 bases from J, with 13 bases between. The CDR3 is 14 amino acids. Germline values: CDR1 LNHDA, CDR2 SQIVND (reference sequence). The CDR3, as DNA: TGTGCCAGTAGTATCGGAGCGGGGCCTTATGGCTACACCTTC. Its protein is CASSIGAGPYGYTF.

CDR3 bases: TGTGCCAGCAGCCACGGACTACAGGGTTTCAAAAACATTCAGTACTTC. This sequence encodes CASSHGLQGFKNIQYF. The chain carries TRBV14 and TRBJ2-4; possibly TRBD1 or TRBD2 for D (6 bases each). Trimming cost V 3 bases and J 3 bases, with 15 bases left between them. The CDR3 runs to 16 residues. Germline CDR1 SGHDN, CDR2 FVKESK.

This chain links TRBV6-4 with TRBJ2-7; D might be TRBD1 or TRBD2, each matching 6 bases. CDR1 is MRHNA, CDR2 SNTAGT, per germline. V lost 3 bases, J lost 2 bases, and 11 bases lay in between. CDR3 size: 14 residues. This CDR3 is CASSDWGAPYEQYF. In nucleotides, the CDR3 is TGTGCCAGCAGTGATTGGGGGGCCCCCTACGAGCAGTACTTC.